This entry lists 8 T cell receptor beta chains sequenced from one sample in a study of cytomegalovirus exposure and HLA in healthy donors. Primers: 60 Vbeta forward and 13 Jbeta reverse. Only in-frame clones appear in the TCRdb table, and some are missing; sequencing was by immunoSEQ multiplex PCR. The table records about 96,000 clones, about 70% of them present only once. The sequencing sample was made of PBMCs. The receptors come from a female donor in good health and CMV-seropositive.

The chain joins TRBV9 to TRBJ2-5; 7 bases line up with TRBD2. Germline V gene data show CDR1 as SGDLS and CDR2 as YYNGEE. Losses at the gene ends were 0 bases for V and 5 bases for J; bases not matched to a gene: 4. The CDR3 covers 14 residues. The CDR3 spells CASSVGSGMETQYF. The CDR3 coding sequence is TGTGCCAGCAGCGTAGGAAGCGGGATGGAGACCCAGTACTTC.

This chain joins TRBV7-2 and TRBJ2-7, with D maybe TRBD2 (6 bases). Germline V lookup: CDR1 SGHTA, CDR2 FQGNSA. This CDR3 region has 15 residues. Trimming removed 2 bases at V and 1 base at J, with 12 bases between. The CDR3 nucleotides are TGTGCCAGCAGCTTAAATAGCGGTAAATCCTACGAGCAGTACTTC. Encoded protein: CASSLNSGKSYEQYF.

The rearrangement joins TRBV5-4 to TRBJ2-6; TRBD1 might be the D (6 bases). Looked up from germline, CDR1 is SGHNT and CDR2 is YYREEE (reference sequence). The length of the CDR3 is 15 residues. Trimming shortened V by 4 bases and J by 6 bases, and 14 bases separated the two germline ends. For the CDR3, the DNA is TGTGCCAGCAGCCCACCACAGGGATCGGCCAACGTCCTGACTTTC. Its translation: CASSPPQGSANVLTF.

V usage is TRBV7-9 and J usage is TRBJ2-5, with 8 nucleotides matching TRBD2. Germline assignment: CDR1 SEHNR and CDR2 FQNEAQ (reference sequence). Losses at the gene ends were 2 bases for V and 2 bases for J; bases not matched to a gene: 4. This CDR3 spans 15 amino acids. CDR3 region: CASSLRTGGQETQYF. CDR3 nucleotides: TGTGCCAGCAGCTTAAGGACGGGGGGGCAAGAGACCCAGTACTTC.

The CDR3 bases are TGTGCCAGCAGCGTTGGGGCAGGGGCCGAAGAGACCCAGTACTTC. Translating gives CASSVGAGAEETQYF. V gene TRBV9 combines with J gene TRBJ2-5, with D maybe TRBD1 (6 bases). Germline CDR1 and CDR2: SGDLS and YYNGEE. The CDR3 is made up of 15 amino acids. Deletions cut 2 bases from V and 3 bases from J, with 14 bases between.

The rearrangement joins TRBV28 to TRBJ1-1; D unresolved. This CDR3 has 13 amino acids. Germline V gene lookup returns CDR1 MDHEN and CDR2 SYDVKM. Trimming left V 7 bases short and J 10 bases short, with 19 bases between. CDR3 in amino acids: CASTTDPKRGAFF. CDR3 nucleotide sequence: TGTGCCAGCACCACGGATCCCAAGCGGGGAGCTTTCTTT.

The chain joins TRBV28 to TRBJ2-1, with TRBD2 matching over 7 bases. This CDR3 is 14 amino acids long. Trimming cost V 4 bases and J 10 bases; bases outside gene matches: 10. Germline CDR1 is MDHEN and CDR2 is SYDVKM. The CDR3 DNA reads TGTGCCAGCAGTTCGAGCGGGGAGGGGATAGAGCAGTTCTTC. Encoded protein: CASSSSGEGIEQFF.

The chain uses TRBV4-3 and TRBJ1-5; maybe TRBD1 (5 bases). The V end was cut by 0 bases, the J end by 5 bases, with 8 bases between. Germline lookup yields CDR1 LGHNA and CDR2 YSLEER. The CDR3 runs 14 residues. DNA for the CDR3: TGCGCCAGCAGCCAAGATACGGGGGATCAGCCCCAGCATTTT. Its protein is CASSQDTGDQPQHF.